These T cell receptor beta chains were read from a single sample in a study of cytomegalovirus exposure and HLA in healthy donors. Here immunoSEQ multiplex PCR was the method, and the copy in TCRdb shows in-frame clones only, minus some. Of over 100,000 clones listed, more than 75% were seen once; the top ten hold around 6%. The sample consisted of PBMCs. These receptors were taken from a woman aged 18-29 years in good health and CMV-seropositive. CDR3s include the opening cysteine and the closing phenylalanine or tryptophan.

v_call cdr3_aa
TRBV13 CASSLYSGYNEQFF
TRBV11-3 CASSPQGKGLSFEQYF
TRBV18 CASSPGLSQANVLTF
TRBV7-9 CASSYSGGGYTF
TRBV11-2 CASSSGQGTYNEQFF
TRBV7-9 CASSSNRGLYNEQFF
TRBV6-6 CASSSAGSYNEQFF
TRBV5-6 CASSLVAAGRETQYF
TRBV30 CAWSRDSFNYGYTF
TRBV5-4 CASSLSSGGAIEQFF
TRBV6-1 CASSADSYNSPLHF
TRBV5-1 CASSFGQNYGYTF
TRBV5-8 CASSGGQGTGDTQYF
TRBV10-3 CAISETRNEQFF
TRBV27 CASGSSYNSPLHF
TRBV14 CASSQGTSGSYNEQFF
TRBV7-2 CASSLLGGPDLYEQYF
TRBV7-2 CASSLDRKGTDTQYF
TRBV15 CATSRDVNYGYTF
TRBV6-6 CASSYSGTGTIGELFF
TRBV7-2 CASSFTGTGFIGELFF
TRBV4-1 CASSQDPGEGYGYTF
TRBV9 CASSGGGVGTGELFF
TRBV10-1 CASSDGGFMNTEAFF
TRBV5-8 CASSLGTTLTSTDTQYF
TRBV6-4 CASSAGTGGADTQYF
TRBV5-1 CASSLATGQMNTEAFF
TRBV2 CASSEKQNPAGGEKLFF
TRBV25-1 CASSDFSQSREKLFF
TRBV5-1 CASSLAGGNGYTF
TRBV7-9 CASSLKRNTDTQYF
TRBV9 CASSRTGGLNSPLHF
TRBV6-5 CASGGLSSGNTIYF